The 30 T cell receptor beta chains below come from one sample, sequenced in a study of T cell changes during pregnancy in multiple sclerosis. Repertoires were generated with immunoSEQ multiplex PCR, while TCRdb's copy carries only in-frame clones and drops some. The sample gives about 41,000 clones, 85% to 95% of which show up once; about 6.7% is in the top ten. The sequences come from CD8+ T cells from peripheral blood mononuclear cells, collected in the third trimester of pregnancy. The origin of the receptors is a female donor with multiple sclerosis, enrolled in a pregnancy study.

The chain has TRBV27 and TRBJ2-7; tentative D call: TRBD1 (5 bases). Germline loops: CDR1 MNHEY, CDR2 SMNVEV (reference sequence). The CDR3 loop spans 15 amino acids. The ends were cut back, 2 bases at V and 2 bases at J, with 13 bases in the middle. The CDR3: CASSLRGVNTYEQYF. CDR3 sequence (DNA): TGTGCCAGCAGTTTAAGGGGTGTTAACACCTACGAGCAGTACTTC.

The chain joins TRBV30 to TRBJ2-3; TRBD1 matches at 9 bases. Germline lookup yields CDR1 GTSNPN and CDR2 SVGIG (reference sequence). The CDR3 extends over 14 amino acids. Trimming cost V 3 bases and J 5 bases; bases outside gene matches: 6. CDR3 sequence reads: CAWSGQGMGDTQYF. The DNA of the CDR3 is TGTGCCTGGAGCGGACAGGGGATGGGAGATACGCAGTATTTT.

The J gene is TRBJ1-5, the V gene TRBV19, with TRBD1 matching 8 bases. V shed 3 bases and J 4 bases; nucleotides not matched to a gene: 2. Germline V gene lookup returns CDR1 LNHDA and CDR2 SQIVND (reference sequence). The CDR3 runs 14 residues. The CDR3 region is CASSIRDRNQPQHF. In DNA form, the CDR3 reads TGTGCCAGTAGTATCCGGGACAGGAATCAGCCCCAGCATTTT.

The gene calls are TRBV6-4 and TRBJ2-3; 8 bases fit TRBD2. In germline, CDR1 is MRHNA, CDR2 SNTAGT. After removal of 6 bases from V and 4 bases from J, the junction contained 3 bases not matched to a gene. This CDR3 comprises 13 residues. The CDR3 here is CASSGGAADTQYF. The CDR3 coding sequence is TGTGCCAGCAGCGGGGGGGCGGCAGATACGCAGTATTTT.

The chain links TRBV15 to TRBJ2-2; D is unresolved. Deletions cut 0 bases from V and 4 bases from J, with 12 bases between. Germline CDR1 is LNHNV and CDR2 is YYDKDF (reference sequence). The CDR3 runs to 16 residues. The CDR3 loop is CATSRDSRPGTGELFF. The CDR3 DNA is TGTGCCACCAGCAGAGATTCCCGGCCAGGCACCGGGGAGCTGTTTTTT.

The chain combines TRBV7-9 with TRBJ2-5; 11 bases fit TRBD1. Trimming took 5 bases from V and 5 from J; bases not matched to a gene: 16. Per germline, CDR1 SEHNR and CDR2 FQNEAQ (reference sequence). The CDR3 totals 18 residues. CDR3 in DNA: TGTGCCAGCAGCCCCAAAGTCACGGGACAGGGGGTTTCGGAGACCCAGTACTTC. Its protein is CASSPKVTGQGVSETQYF.

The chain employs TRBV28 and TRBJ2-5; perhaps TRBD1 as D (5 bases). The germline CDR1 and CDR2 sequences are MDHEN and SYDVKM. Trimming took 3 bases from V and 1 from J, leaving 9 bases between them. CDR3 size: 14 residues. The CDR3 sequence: CASSFPGSQETQYF. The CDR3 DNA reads TGTGCCAGCAGTTTCCCAGGGTCCCAAGAGACCCAGTACTTC.

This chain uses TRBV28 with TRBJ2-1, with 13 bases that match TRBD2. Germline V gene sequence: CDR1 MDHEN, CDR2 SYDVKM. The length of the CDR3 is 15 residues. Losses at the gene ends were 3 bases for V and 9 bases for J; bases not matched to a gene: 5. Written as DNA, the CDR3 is TGTGCCAGCAGTTTCGGACTAGCGGGAGTAAGTGAGCAGTTCTTC. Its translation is CASSFGLAGVSEQFF.

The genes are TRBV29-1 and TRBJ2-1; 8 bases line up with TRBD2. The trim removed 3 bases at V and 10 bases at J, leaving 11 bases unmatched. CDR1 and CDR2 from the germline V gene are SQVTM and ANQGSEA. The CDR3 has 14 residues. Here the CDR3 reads CSVDGLREGLEQFF. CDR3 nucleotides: TGCAGCGTTGATGGTCTCCGGGAGGGTTTGGAGCAGTTCTTC.

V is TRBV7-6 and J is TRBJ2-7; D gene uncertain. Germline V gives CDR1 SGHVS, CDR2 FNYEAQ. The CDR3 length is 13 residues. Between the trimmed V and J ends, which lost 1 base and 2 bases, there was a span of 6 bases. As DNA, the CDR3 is TGTGCCAGCAGCTTAGGCGCTACCTACGAGCAGTACTTC. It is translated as CASSLGATYEQYF. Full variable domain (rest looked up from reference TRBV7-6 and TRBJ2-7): GAGVSQSPRYKVTKRGQDVALRCDPISGHVSLYWYRQALGQGPEFLTYFNYEAQQDKSGLPNDRFSAERPEGSISTLTIQRTEQRDSAMYRCASSLGATYEQYFGPGTRLTVT.

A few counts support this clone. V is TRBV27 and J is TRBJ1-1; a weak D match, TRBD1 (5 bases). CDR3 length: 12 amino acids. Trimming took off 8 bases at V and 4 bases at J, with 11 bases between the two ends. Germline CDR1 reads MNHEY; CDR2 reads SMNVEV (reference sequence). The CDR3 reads CASLGGSTEAFF. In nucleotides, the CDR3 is TGTGCCAGCCTCGGGGGGAGCACTGAAGCTTTCTTT.

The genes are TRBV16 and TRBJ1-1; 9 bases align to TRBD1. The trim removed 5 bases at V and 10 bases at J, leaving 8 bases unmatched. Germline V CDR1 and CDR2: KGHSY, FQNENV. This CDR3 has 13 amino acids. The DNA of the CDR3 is TGTGCCAGCAGCGCCTCCGGGACAGGGACAGCTTTCTTT. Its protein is CASSASGTGTAFF. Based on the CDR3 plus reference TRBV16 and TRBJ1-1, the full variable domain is GEEVAQTPKHLVRGEGQKAKLYCAPIKGHSYVFWYQQVLKNEFKFLISFQNENVFDETGMPKERFSAKCLPNSPCSLEIQATKLEDSAVYFCASSASGTGTAFFGQGTRLTVV.

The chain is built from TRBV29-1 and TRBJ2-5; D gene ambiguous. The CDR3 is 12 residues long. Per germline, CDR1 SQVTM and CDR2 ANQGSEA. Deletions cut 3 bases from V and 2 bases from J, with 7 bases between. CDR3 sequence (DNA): TGCAGCGTTGAGTCCAGGCAAGAGACCCAGTACTTC. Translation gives CSVESRQETQYF.

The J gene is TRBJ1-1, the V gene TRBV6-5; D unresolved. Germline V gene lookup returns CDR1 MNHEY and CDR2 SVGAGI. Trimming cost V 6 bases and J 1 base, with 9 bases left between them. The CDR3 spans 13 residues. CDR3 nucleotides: TGTGCCAGCAGAAGGAGCGAGAACACTGAAGCTTTCTTT. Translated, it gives CASRRSENTEAFF.

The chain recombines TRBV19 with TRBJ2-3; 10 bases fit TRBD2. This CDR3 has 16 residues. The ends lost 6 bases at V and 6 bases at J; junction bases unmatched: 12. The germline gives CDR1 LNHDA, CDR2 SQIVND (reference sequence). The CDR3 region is CASSTSLAGVGDTQYF. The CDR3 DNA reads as TGTGCCAGTAGCACCAGTCTAGCGGGAGTAGGCGATACGCAGTATTTT.

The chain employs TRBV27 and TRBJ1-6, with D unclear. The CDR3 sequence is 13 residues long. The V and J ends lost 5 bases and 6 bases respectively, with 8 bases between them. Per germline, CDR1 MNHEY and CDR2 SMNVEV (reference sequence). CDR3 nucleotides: TGTGCCAGCAGTCGGGAGGGTAATTCACCCCTCCACTTT. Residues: CASSREGNSPLHF.

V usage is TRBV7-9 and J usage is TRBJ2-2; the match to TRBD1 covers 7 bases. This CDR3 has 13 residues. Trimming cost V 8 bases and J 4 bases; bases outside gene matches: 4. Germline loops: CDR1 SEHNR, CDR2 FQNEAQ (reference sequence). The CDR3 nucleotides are TGTGCCAGCCAGACAGGGTTCACCGGGGAGCTGTTTTTT. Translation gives CASQTGFTGELFF.

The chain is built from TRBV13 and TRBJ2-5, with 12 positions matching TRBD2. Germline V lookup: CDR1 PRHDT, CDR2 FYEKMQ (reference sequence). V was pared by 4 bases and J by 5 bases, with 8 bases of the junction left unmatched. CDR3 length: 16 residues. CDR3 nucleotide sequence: TGTGCCAGCAGCTCCAGACTAGCGGGAGTCTTGGAGACCCAGTACTTC. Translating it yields CASSSRLAGVLETQYF.

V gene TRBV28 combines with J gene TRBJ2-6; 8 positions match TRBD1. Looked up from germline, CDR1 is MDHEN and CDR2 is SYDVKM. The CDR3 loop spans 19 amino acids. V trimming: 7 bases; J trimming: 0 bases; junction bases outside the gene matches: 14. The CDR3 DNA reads TGTGCCAGCAACTCCCCGCGGACAGGGAGTTTCTCTGGGGCCAACGTCCTGACTTTC. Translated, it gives CASNSPRTGSFSGANVLTF.

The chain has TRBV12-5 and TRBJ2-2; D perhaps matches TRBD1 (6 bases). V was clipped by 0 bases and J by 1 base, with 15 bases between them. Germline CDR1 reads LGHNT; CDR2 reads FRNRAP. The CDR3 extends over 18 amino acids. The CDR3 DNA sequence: TGTGCTAGTGGTTTGGTATGGGGGCCAGGGATGAACACCGGGGAGCTGTTTTTT. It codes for CASGLVWGPGMNTGELFF.

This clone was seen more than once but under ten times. CDR3 sequence (DNA): TGTGCCAGCAGGGGACTAAAAGGCACTGAAGCTTTCTTT. Amino acids: CASRGLKGTEAFF. The rearrangement joins TRBV27 to TRBJ1-1; a possible D gene is TRBD1 (5 bases). The germline V and J ends were trimmed by 6 bases and 4 bases, with 12 bases remaining between them. Per germline, CDR1 MNHEY and CDR2 SMNVEV (reference sequence). The length of the CDR3 is 13 residues.

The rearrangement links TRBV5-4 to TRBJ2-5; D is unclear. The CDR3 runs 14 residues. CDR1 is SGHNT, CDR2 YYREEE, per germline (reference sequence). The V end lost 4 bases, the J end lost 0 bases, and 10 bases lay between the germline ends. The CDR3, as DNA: TGTGCCAGCAGCGCTCACACCAACCAAGAGACCCAGTACTTC. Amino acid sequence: CASSAHTNQETQYF.

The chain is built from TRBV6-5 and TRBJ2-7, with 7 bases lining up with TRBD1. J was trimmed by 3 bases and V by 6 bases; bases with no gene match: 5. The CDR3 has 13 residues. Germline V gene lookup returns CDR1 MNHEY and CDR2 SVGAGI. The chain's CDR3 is CASRRDRGYEQYF. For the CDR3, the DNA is TGTGCCAGCAGGAGGGACAGAGGCTACGAGCAGTACTTC.

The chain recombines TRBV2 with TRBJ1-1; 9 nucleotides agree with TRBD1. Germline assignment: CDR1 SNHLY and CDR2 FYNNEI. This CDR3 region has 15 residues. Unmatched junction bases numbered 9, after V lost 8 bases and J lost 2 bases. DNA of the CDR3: TGTGCCAGCCCCTTCGGGGACAGGGCAAACACTGAAGCTTTCTTT. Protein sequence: CASPFGDRANTEAFF.

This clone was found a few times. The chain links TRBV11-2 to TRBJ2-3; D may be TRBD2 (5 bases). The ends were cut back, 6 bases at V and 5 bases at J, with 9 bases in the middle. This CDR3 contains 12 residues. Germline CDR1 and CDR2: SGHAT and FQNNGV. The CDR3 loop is CASRLVRDTQYF. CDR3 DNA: TGTGCCAGCAGACTAGTCAGAGATACGCAGTATTTT.

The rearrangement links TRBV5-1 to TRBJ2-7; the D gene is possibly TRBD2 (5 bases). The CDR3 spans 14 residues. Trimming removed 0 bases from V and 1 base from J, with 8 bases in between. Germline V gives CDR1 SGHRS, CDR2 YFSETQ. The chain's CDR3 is CASSLAAGSYEQYF. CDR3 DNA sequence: TGCGCCAGCAGCTTGGCCGCGGGTTCCTACGAGCAGTACTTC. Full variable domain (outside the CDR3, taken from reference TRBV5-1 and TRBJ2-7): KAGVTQTPRYLIKTRGQQVTLSCSPISGHRSVSWYQQTPGQGLQFLFEYFSETQRNKGNFPGRFSGRQFSNSRSEMNVSTLELGDSALYLCASSLAAGSYEQYFGPGTRLTVT.

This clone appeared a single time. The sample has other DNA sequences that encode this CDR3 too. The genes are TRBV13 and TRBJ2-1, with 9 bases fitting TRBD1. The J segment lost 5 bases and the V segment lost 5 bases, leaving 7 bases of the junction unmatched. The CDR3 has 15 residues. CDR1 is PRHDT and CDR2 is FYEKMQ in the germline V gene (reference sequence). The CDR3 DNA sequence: TGTGCCAGCAGCCCAGACAGGGGGACGAACAATGAGCAGTTCTTC. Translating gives CASSPDRGTNNEQFF.

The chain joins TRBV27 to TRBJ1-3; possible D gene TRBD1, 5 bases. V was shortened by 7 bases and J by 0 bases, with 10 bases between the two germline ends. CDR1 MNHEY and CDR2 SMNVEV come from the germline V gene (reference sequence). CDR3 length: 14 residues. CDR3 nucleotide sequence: TGTGCCAGCAAAGCAGGGAACTCTGGAAACACCATATATTTT. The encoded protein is CASKAGNSGNTIYF.

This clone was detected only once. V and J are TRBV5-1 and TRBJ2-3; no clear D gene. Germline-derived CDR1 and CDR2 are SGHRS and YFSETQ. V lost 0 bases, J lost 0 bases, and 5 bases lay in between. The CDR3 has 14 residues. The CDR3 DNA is TGCGCCAGCAGCTTGGGGGCTAGCACAGATACGCAGTATTTT. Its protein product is CASSLGASTDTQYF.

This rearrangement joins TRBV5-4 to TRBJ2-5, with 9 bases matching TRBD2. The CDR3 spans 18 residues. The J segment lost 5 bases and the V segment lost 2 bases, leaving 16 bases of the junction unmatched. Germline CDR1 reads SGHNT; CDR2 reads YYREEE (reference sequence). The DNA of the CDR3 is TGTGCCAGCAGCTTCTGGTTGGGACGTGCGGGGGGGCGGGAGACCCAGTACTTC. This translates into CASSFWLGRAGGRETQYF. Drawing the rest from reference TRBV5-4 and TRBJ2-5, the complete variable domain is ETGVTQSPTHLIKTRGQQVTLRCSSQSGHNTVSWYQQALGQGPQFIFQYYREEENGRGNFPPRFSGLQFPNYSSELNVNALELDDSALYLCASSFWLGRAGGRETQYFGPGTRLLVL.